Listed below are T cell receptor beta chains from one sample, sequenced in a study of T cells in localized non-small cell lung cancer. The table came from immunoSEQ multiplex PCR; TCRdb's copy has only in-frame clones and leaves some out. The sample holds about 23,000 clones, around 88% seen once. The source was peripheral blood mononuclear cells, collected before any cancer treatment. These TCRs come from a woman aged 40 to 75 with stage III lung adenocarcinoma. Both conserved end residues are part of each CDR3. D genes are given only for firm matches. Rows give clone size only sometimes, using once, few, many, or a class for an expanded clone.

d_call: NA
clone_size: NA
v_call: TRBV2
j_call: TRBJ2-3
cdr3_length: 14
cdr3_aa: CASSPLVSTDTQYF
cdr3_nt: TGTGCCAGCAGTCCCCTGGTTAGCACAGATACGCAGTATTTT

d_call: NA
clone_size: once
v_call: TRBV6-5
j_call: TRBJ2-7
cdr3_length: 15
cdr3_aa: CASSRPGQSSYEQYF
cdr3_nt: TGTGCCAGCAGCCGACCGGGCCAGAGCTCCTACGAGCAGTACTTC

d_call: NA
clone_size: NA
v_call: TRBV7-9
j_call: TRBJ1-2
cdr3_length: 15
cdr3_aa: CASSLGAEQGYGYTF
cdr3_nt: TGTGCCAGCAGCTTAGGGGCCGAGCAAGGCTATGGCTACACCTTC

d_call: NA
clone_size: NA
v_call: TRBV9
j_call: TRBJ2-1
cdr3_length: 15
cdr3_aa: CASSVGDPLLPEQFF
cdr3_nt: TGTGCCAGCAGCGTAGGGGACCCCCTCTTGCCTGAGCAGTTCTTC

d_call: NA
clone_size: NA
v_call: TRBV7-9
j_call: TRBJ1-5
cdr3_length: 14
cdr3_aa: CASSPTMGNQPQHF
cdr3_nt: TGTGCCAGCAGCCCCACAATGGGCAATCAGCCCCAGCATTTT

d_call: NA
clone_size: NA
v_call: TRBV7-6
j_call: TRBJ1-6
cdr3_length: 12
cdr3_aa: CASSAYNSPLHF
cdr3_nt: TGTGCCAGCAGCGCTTATAATTCACCCCTCCACTTT

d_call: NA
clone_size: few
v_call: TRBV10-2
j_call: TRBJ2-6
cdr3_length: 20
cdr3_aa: CASSEPFGALGLSGANVLTF
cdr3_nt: TGCGCCAGCAGTGAACCGTTCGGAGCGTTAGGCCTCTCTGGGGCCAACGTCCTGACTTTC

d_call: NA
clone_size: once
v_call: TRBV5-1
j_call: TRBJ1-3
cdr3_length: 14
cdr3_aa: CASSLARPPDTIYF
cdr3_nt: TGCGCCAGCAGCTTGGCCAGGCCGCCGGACACCATATATTTT

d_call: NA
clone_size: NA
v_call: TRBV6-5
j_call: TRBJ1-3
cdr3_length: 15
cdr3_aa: CASSALPGAGNTIYF
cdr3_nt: TGTGCCAGCAGCGCCTTGCCGGGGGCTGGAAACACCATATATTTT

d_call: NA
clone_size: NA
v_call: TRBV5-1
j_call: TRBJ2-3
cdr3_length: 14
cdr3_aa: CASSLGQGPDTQYF
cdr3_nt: TGCGCCAGCAGCTTGGGTCAAGGGCCAGATACGCAGTATTTT

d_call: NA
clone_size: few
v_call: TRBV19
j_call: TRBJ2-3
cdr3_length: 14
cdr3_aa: CASSIAGSTDTQYF
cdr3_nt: TGTGCCAGTAGTATAGCGGGAAGCACAGATACGCAGTATTTT

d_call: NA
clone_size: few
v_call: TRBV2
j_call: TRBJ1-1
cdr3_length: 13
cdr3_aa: CATTQGENTEAFF
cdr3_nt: TGTGCCACCACCCAGGGAGAGAACACTGAAGCTTTCTTT

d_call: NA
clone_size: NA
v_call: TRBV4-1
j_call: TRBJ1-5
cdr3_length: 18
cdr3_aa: CASSQDRRGGMRNQPQHF
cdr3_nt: TGCGCCAGCAGCCAAGACCGTCGGGGGGGTATGAGGAATCAGCCCCAGCATTTT

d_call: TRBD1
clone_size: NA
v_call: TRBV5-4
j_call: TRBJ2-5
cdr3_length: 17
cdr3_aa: CASSLGGGQGSSETQYF
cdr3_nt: TGTGCCAGCAGCTTGGGCGGGGGACAGGGGTCATCGGAGACCCAGTACTTC

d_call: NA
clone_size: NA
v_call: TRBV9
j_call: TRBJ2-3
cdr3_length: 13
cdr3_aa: CASSQRGGDTQYF
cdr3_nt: TGTGCCAGCAGCCAACGAGGGGGAGATACGCAGTATTTT

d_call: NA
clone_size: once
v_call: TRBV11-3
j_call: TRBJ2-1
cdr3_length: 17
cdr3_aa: CASSLMTGLGSYNEQFF
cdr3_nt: TGTGCCAGCAGCTTAATGACGGGACTCGGCTCCTACAATGAGCAGTTCTTC

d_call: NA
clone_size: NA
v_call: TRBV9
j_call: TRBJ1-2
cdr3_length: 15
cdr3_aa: CASSPRGPGLYGYTF
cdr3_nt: TGTGCCAGCAGCCCCCGCGGGCCGGGCCTCTATGGCTACACCTTC

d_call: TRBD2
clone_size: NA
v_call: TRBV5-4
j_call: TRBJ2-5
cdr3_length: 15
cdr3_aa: CASSLGLASQETQYF
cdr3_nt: TGTGCCAGCAGCTTGGGACTAGCGTCACAAGAGACCCAGTACTTC

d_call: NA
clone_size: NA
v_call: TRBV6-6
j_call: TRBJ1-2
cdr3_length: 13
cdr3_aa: CASSPGQNYGYTF
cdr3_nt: TGTGCCAGCAGCCCCGGACAGAACTATGGCTACACCTTC

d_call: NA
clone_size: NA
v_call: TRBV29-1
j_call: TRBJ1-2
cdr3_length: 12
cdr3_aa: CSVEELGSGYTF
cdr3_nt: TGCAGCGTTGAAGAACTGGGATCAGGCTACACCTTC

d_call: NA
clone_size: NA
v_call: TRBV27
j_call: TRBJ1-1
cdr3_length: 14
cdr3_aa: CASSPYRRNTEAFF
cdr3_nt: TGTGCCAGCAGTCCATACAGGAGGAACACTGAAGCTTTCTTT

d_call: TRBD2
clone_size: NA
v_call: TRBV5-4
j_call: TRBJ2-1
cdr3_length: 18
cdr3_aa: CASSPGTSGRIPYNEQFF
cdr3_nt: TGTGCCAGCAGCCCTGGGACTAGCGGGAGAATCCCCTACAATGAGCAGTTCTTC

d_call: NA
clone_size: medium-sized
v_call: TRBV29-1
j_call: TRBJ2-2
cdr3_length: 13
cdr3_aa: CSVGGGETGELFF
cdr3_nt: TGCAGCGTTGGAGGGGGGGAAACCGGGGAGCTGTTTTTT

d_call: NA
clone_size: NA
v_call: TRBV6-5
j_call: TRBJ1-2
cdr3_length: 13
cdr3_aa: CASSYSTSSGYTF
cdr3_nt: TGTGCCAGCAGTTACTCGACGTCTTCTGGCTACACCTTC

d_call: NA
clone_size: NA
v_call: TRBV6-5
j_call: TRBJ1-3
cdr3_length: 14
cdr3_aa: CASRGAGLGNTIYF
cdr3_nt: TGTGCCAGCAGGGGCGCAGGGCTAGGAAACACCATATATTTT

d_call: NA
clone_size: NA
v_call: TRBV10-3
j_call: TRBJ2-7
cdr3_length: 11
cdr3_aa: CAIRTTGGQYF
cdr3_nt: TGTGCCATCAGGACTACAGGAGGGCAGTACTTC

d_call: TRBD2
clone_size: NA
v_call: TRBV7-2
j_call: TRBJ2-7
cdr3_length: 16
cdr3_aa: CASSLTSGGNSYEQYF
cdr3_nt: TGTGCCAGCAGCTTAACCAGCGGGGGAAACTCCTACGAGCAGTACTTC

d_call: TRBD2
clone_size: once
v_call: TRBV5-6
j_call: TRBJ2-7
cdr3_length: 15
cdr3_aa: CASSLGGTTTYEQYF
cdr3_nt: TGTGCCAGCAGCTTGGGGGGGACTACTACTTACGAGCAGTACTTC

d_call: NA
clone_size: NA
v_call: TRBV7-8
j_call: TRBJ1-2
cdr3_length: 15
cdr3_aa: CASSLGPGSPYGYTF
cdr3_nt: TGTGCCAGCAGCTTAGGACCTGGGAGTCCATATGGCTACACCTTC

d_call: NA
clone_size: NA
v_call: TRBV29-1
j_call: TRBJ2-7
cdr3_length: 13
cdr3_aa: CSVEGVPTYEQYF
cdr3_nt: TGCAGCGTTGAAGGGGTACCGACCTACGAGCAGTACTTC

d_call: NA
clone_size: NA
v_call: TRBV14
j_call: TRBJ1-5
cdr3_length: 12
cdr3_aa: CASSQGNQPQHF
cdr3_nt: TGTGCCAGCAGCCAGGGGAATCAGCCCCAGCATTTT

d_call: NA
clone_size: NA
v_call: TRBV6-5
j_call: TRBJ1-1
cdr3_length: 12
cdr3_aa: CASSRGRGESFF
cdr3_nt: TGTGCCAGCAGTAGGGGACGAGGCGAGTCTTTCTTT

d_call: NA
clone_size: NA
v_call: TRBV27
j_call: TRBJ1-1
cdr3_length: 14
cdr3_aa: CASSLDRTNTEAFF
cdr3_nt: TGTGCCAGCAGTTTAGACCGCACGAACACTGAAGCTTTCTTT

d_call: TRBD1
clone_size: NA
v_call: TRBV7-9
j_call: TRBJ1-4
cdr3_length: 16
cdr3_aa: CASSLEVGTGDEKLFF
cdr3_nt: TGTGCCAGCAGCTTAGAGGTTGGGACAGGGGACGAAAAACTGTTTTTT

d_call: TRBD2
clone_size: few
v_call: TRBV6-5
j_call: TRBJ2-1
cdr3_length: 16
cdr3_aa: CASSYSSGRNYNEQFF
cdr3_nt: TGTGCCAGCAGTTACTCGAGCGGGAGGAACTACAATGAGCAGTTCTTC

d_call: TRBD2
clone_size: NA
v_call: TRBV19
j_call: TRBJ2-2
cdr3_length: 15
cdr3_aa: CASSIDTSGSRELFF
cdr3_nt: TGTGCCAGTAGTATAGACACTAGCGGGAGCAGGGAGCTGTTTTTT

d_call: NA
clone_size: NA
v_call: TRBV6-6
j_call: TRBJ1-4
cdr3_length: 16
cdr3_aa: CASSYSQGLSNEKLFF
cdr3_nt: TGTGCCAGCAGTTACTCACAGGGTTTATCTAATGAAAAACTGTTTTTT

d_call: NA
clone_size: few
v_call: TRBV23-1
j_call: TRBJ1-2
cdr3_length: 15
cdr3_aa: CASTQNRELYEGYTF
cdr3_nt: TGCGCCAGCACTCAAAACCGGGAATTATATGAAGGCTACACCTTC

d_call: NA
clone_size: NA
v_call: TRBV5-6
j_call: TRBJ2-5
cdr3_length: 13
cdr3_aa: CASSLVPAETQYF
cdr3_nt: TGTGCCAGCAGCTTAGTTCCGGCGGAGACCCAGTACTTC

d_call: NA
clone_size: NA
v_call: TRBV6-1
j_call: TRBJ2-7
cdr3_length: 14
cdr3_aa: CASKGSSQADEQYF
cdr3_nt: TGTGCCAGCAAGGGGTCTAGTCAAGCGGACGAGCAGTACTTC

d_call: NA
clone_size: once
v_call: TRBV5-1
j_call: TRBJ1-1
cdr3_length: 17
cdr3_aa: CASSLAKGEGPDMEAFF
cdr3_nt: TGCGCCAGCAGCTTGGCTAAAGGCGAGGGGCCGGATATGGAAGCTTTCTTT